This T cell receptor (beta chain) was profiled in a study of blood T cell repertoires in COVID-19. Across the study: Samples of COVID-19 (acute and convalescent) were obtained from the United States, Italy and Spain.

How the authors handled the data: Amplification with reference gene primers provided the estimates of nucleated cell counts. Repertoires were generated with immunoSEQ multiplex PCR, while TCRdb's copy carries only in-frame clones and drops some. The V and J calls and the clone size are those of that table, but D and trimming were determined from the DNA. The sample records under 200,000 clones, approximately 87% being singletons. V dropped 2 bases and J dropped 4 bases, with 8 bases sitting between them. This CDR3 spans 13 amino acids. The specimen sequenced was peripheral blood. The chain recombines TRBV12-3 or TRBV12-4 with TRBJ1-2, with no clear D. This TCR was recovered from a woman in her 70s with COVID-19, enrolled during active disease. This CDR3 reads CASSLQHLYGYTF. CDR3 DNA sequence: TGTGCCAGCAGTTTACAACACCTCTATGGCTACACCTTC.